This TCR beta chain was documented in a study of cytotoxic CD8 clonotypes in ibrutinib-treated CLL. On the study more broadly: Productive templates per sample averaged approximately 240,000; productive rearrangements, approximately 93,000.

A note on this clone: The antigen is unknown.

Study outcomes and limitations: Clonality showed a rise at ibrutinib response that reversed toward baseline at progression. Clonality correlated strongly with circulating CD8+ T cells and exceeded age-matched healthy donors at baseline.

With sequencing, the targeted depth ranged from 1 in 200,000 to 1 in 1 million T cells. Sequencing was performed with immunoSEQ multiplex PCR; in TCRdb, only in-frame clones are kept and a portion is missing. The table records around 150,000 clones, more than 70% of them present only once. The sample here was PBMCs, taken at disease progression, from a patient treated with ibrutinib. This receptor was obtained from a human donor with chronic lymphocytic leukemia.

The DNA of the CDR3 is TGTGCCAGCAGCCCCAGGGCCCACCATGGCTACACCTTC. This sequence encodes CASSPRAHHGYTF. This sequence joins TRBV25-1 and TRBJ1-2; TRBD1 might be the D (5 bases). The CDR3 runs to 13 residues. Trimming shortened V by 6 bases and J by 6 bases, and 14 bases separated the two germline ends. From germline, CDR1 is MGHDK and CDR2 SYGVNS.